This TCR beta chain was observed in a study of cytomegalovirus exposure and HLA in healthy donors. Study-wide results and limits: The productive fraction for most TCR beta V segments was about 87% or about 30% in an earlier analysis.

As concerns this clone: What it binds is unknown.

The PCR made use of 60 Vbeta and 13 Jbeta primers. The method was immunoSEQ multiplex PCR; TCRdb's version includes in-frame clones alone and lacks a portion of them. The profile shows about 180,000 clones, 77% of them singletons. CDR3 length: 15 residues. V lost 1 base to trimming and J lost 1 base, with 11 bases between them. CDR1 is SGHAT and CDR2 is FQDESV in the germline V gene (reference sequence). Input material: PBMCs. This chain links TRBV11-1 with TRBJ2-7, with TRBD1 as a possible D gene (6 bases). This clonotype was obtained from a woman aged 60 to 75 in good health and CMV-seropositive. DNA for the CDR3: TGTGCCAGCAGCTTAGAACAGGGAGCTTCCTACGAGCAGTACTTC. Its protein product is CASSLEQGASYEQYF.